This T cell receptor beta chain stems from a study of OX40 agonist ivuxolimab in advanced cancers. About this clone: What it binds is not known.

Overall study results and limits: CD4+ and CD8+ blood T cells expanded clonally by week 6 at 0.1 to 3.0 mg/kg.

The CDR3 contains 14 residues. Per germline, CDR1 SEHNR and CDR2 FQNEAQ (reference sequence). V shed 0 bases and J shed 7 bases, with 10 bases lying between them. Assay used: immunoSEQ multiplex PCR; TCRdb lists only in-frame clones, some missing. The profile shows about 98,000 clones, 80% to 90% of them singletons. No patient had autoimmune disease or received systemic immunosuppression. V gene TRBV7-9 combines with J gene TRBJ2-1; D gene uncertain. This TCR came from an adult with an advanced solid tumor such as melanoma, head and neck, liver or kidney cancer. Sequences were derived from CD4+ or CD8+ T cells sorted from blood, sampled in a trial of the OX40 agonist ivuxolimab. The CDR3 sequence: CASSLAPGGNEQFF. As DNA, the CDR3 is TGTGCCAGCAGCTTAGCCCCAGGTGGGAATGAGCAGTTCTTC.